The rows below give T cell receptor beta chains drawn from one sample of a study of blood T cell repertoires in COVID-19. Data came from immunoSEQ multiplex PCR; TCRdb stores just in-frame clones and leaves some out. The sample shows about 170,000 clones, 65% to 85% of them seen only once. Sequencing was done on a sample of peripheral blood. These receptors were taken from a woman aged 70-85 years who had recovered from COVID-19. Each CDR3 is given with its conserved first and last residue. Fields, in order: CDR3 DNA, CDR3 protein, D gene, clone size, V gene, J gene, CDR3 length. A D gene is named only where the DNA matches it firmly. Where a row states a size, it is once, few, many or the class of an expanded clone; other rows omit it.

TGCGCCAGCAGCCAAGCCCCGGCGGGGGCAGGCACAGATACGCAGTATTTT,CASSQAPAGAGTDTQYF,-,-,TRBV4-3,TRBJ2-3,17
TGTGCCAGCAAGCAGGGGGGAGGCACAGATACGCAGCATTTT,CASKQGGGTDTQHF,TRBD1,-,TRBV7-3,TRBJ1-5,14
TGTGCCAGCAGCGCCCAACCGGGACAGAGTTACGAGCAGTACTTC,CASSAQPGQSYEQYF,TRBD1,-,TRBV11-1,TRBJ2-7,15
TGTGCCAGCAGCTTGAGTCAGGGCAGGGCCCCCCTCTATGGCTACACCTTC,CASSLSQGRAPLYGYTF,-,-,TRBV7-2,TRBJ1-2,17
TGCGCCAGCAGCTTGGCGGGACAGGGTGGTTACACCGGGGAGCTGTTTTTT,CASSLAGQGGYTGELFF,TRBD1,-,TRBV5-1,TRBJ2-2,17
TGTGCCAGCAGTGCAACTAGCGGAGGTCGGAATGAGCAGTTCTTC,CASSATSGGRNEQFF,TRBD2,few,TRBV2,TRBJ2-1,15
TGTGCCACAGAAAACGGGGACTATGGCTACACCTTC,CATENGDYGYTF,-,-,TRBV24-1,TRBJ1-2,12
TGTGCCAGCAGCAGGGGTTTGGGTGAAGCTTTCTTT,CASSRGLGEAFF,-,-,TRBV27,TRBJ1-1,12
TGCGCCAGCAGCCCCCCCTACCAGGGCGCCTATGGCTACACCTTC,CASSPPYQGAYGYTF,-,-,TRBV5-1,TRBJ1-2,15
TGTGCCAGCAGGGGACAGGGTTTTTCCGGGGAGCTGTTTTTT,CASRGQGFSGELFF,TRBD1,-,TRBV2,TRBJ2-2,14
TGTGCCACCAGTGATTCGAGGGAGGGGGGAGATACGCAGTATTTT,CATSDSREGGDTQYF,-,once,TRBV24-1,TRBJ2-3,15
TGTGCCAGCAGAGGGACAGGGGCCGTGGATTCACCCCTCCACTTT,CASRGTGAVDSPLHF,TRBD1,-,TRBV5-4,TRBJ1-6,15
TGTGCCAGCAGCCGGGACAGGCCGCTCACCGGGGAGCTGTTTTTT,CASSRDRPLTGELFF,TRBD1,-,TRBV6-5,TRBJ2-2,15
TGCGCCAGCTGGGGCCACAACTATGGCTACACCTTC,CASWGHNYGYTF,-,-,TRBV5-1,TRBJ1-2,12
TGTGCCAGCAGTGAAGGGGGAGGGTTTCACTATGGCTACACCTTC,CASSEGGGFHYGYTF,-,-,TRBV2,TRBJ1-2,15
TGTGCCAGCAGCCCCGCCGCGGGGGGCAATCAGCCCCAGCATTTT,CASSPAAGGNQPQHF,-,few,TRBV3-1/TRBV3-2,TRBJ1-5,15
TGTGCCAGTACAAAGGGGCTGGGAACTGAAGCTTTCTTT,CASTKGLGTEAFF,-,-,TRBV19,TRBJ1-1,13
TGTGCCAGCAGTACCCGGACAGGGTCAACTGAAGCTTTCTTT,CASSTRTGSTEAFF,TRBD1,-,TRBV6-6,TRBJ1-1,14
TGTGCCAGCAGCCAAGATCTTAATCAGCCCCAGCATTTT,CASSQDLNQPQHF,-,-,TRBV3-1/TRBV3-2,TRBJ1-5,13
TGTGCCAGCAGTACTTCAATGGGACAGGCGGCTGGGTTC,CASSTSMGQAAGF,TRBD1,-,TRBV28,TRBJ1-2,13
TGTGCCAGCAGCCTGGGACTCTACAATGAGCAGTTCTTC,CASSLGLYNEQFF,-,-,TRBV14,TRBJ2-1,13
TGTGCCAGCAGCCGGGGGGGGAGGACAGATAATTCACCCCTCCACTTT,CASSRGGRTDNSPLHF,-,-,TRBV11-2,TRBJ1-6,16
TGTGCCAGCAGGACCCTAGGAAAACTGTTTTTT,CASRTLGKLFF,-,-,TRBV12-3/TRBV12-4,TRBJ1-4,11
TGCGCCAGCAGCCAGGGGGCGGGAAACATTCAGTACTTC,CASSQGAGNIQYF,TRBD1,-,TRBV5-1,TRBJ2-4,13